This TCR beta chain is drawn from a study of T cell changes during pregnancy in multiple sclerosis (dated by TCRdb to the late 2010s). In terms of the full investigation: In women with multiple sclerosis, the researchers looked at how the T cell repertoire shifted as pregnancy progressed.

CDR1 and CDR2 are read off the germline V gene as SQVTM and ANQGSEA. Trimming costs V 0 bases and J 6 bases, and their ends lie 14 bases apart. From cysteine to phenylalanine, the CDR3 is 14 amino acids long. Only the CDR3 portion is preserved as DNA: 42 bases, with reading frame beginning at the first base. Concerning this clone: Its recognized antigen is unknown. No qualities accompany the bases; no much larger clone lies one base away.

Receptors were amplified or captured by the immunoSEQ multiplex PCR assay. TCRdb retrieved this table from immuneACCESS and kept in-frame rearrangements only. Not all clones are present; in checked studies, unresolved V genes account for under half, and no reason is known for the remainder. The sample data list roughly 35,000 clones, and 90% of these were observed just once. Around 11% of the sample comes from the top ten. The sequence derives from a female donor with multiple sclerosis, enrolled in a pregnancy study. The rearranged segments are TRBV29-1 and TRBJ1-2; TRBD1 might be the D gene, on 6 matching bases. The sequencing here drew on CD8+ T cells from peripheral blood mononuclear cells, taken before pregnancy. The CDR3 protein sequence reads: CSVEDKRTANGYTF. The DNA sequence is TGCAGCGTTGAAGATAAGAGGACAGCTAATGGCTACACCTTC.